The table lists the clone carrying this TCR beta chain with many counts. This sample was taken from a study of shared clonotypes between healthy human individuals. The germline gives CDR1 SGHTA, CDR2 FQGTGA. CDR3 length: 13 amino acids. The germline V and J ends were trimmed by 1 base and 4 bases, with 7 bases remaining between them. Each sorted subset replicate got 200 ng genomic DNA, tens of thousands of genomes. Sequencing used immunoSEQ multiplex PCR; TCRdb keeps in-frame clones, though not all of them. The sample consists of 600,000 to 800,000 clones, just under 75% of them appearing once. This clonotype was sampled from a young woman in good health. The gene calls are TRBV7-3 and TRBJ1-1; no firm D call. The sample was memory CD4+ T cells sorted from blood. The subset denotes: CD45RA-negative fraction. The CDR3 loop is CASSLMPSTEAFF. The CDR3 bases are TGTGCCAGCAGCTTAATGCCGAGCACTGAAGCTTTCTTT.